These 26 T cell receptor beta chains were sequenced from one sample in a study of blood T cell repertoires in COVID-19. Some clones are missing from TCRdb's copy, which holds only in-frame ones; the method was immunoSEQ multiplex PCR. The table includes 270,000 or so clones, 75% to 90% detected once. The sequencing sample was made of PBMCs or T cells enriched from blood (not recorded which). These receptors all stem from a woman in her twenties or thirties with acute COVID-19.

The rearrangement links TRBV5-1 to TRBJ1-1; 7 bases align to TRBD1. This CDR3 spans 15 amino acids. Trimming at V came to 4 bases and at J to 2 bases, leaving 8 bases not matched to a gene. From germline, CDR1 is SGHRS and CDR2 YFSETQ. In DNA, the CDR3 is TGCGCCAGCAGCCTTAGAGACAGGGCTAACACTGAAGCTTTCTTT. Encoded protein: CASSLRDRANTEAFF.

V gene TRBV24-1 combines with J gene TRBJ1-2, with TRBD1 matching over 8 bases. The CDR3 spans 14 residues. Germline V CDR1 and CDR2: KGHDR, SFDVKD. V was pared by 3 bases and J by 6 bases, with 5 bases of the junction left unmatched. The CDR3: CATSDTDREDGYTF. The CDR3 nucleotides read TGTGCCACCAGTGATACGGACAGGGAGGATGGCTACACCTTC.

The chain combines TRBV27 with TRBJ2-7; 10 bases agree with TRBD2. CDR3 length: 14 residues. The trim removed 4 bases at V and 5 bases at J, leaving 5 bases unmatched. Germline CDR1 and CDR2: MNHEY and SMNVEV (reference sequence). The DNA of the CDR3 is TGTGCCAGCAGTTCGTCTAGCGGGAGACACGAGCAGTACTTC. Translating it yields CASSSSSGRHEQYF.

CDR3 sequence (DNA): TGTGCCAGCAGCCCCGCTCAGGGCACCGGGGAGCTGTTTTTT. Its translation is CASSPAQGTGELFF. J is TRBJ2-2 and V is TRBV7-9; tentative D call: TRBD1 (5 bases). CDR3 size: 14 residues. Germline lookup yields CDR1 SEHNR and CDR2 FQNEAQ (reference sequence). The V and J ends lost 5 bases and 4 bases respectively, with 11 bases between them.

This chain uses TRBV28 with TRBJ1-1; a weak D match, TRBD1 (5 bases). V lost 2 bases to trimming and J lost 4 bases, with 11 bases between them. In germline, CDR1 is MDHEN, CDR2 SYDVKM. The CDR3 consists of 14 residues. DNA of the CDR3: TGTGCCAGCAGTTTAGATAAAGGGGTCACTGAAGCTTTCTTT. This gives the protein CASSLDKGVTEAFF.

V is TRBV19 and J is TRBJ1-6; 8 positions agree with TRBD1. This CDR3 comprises 16 residues. V lost 3 bases to trimming and J lost 3 bases; unmatched junction nucleotides: 4. The germline V gene has CDR1 LNHDA and CDR2 SQIVND (reference sequence). CDR3 region: CASSMGQVHYNSPLHF. The CDR3 bases are TGTGCCAGTAGTATGGGACAGGTTCACTATAATTCACCCCTCCACTTT. Supplemented by reference TRBV19 and TRBJ1-6, the full variable domain reads DGGITQSPKYLFRKEGQNVTLSCEQNLNHDAMYWYRQDPGQGLRLIYYSQIVNDFQKGDIAEGYSVSREKKESFPLTVTSAQKNPTAFYLCASSMGQVHYNSPLHFGNGTRLTVT.

The chain links TRBV28 to TRBJ2-7; possibly TRBD2 for D (5 bases). Germline CDR1 and CDR2: MDHEN and SYDVKM. V was cut by 3 bases and J by 4 bases, with 13 bases left in between. The length of the CDR3 is 14 residues. CDR3 nucleotide sequence: TGTGCCAGCAGTTTTCACGGGATTGCGTACGAGCAGTACTTC. Amino acid sequence: CASSFHGIAYEQYF.

CDR3 amino acids: CASNVGATNEKLFF. As DNA, the CDR3 is TGTGCCAGTAATGTCGGTGCAACTAATGAAAAACTGTTTTTT. The V gene is TRBV19, the J gene TRBJ1-4; D call uncertain. This CDR3 contains 14 residues. The V end lost 7 bases, the J end lost 0 bases, and 9 bases lay between the germline ends. Germline V CDR1 and CDR2: LNHDA, SQIVND (reference sequence).

This clone has a single count. V and J are TRBV27 and TRBJ2-1, with 8 nucleotides matching TRBD1. Germline CDR1 MNHEY, CDR2 SMNVEV (reference sequence). With 4 bases clipped from V and 6 bases from J, the junction kept 8 bases outside the gene matches. The CDR3 has 15 amino acids. CDR3 sequence: CASSSPLRGLNEQFF. The CDR3, as DNA: TGTGCCAGCAGTTCACCCCTCAGGGGGCTCAATGAGCAGTTCTTC.

V is TRBV7-9 and J is TRBJ2-7; weak D call: TRBD1 (5 bases). The CDR3 is 15 residues long. Trimming left V 5 bases short and J 4 bases short, with 18 bases between. In germline, CDR1 is SEHNR, CDR2 FQNEAQ (reference sequence). In nucleotides, the CDR3 is TGTGCCAGCAGCCGGATTACAGGCCTTAGGTACGAGCAGTACTTC. Translated: CASSRITGLRYEQYF.

This clone was recorded many times. The CDR3 sequence: CAWSLQSYEQYF. For the CDR3, the DNA is TGTGCCTGGAGTTTACAATCCTACGAGCAGTACTTC. The J gene is TRBJ2-7, the V gene TRBV30; D call uncertain. V was trimmed by 2 bases and J by 1 base, leaving 6 bases between them. This CDR3 is 12 amino acids long. Germline assignment: CDR1 GTSNPN and CDR2 SVGIG (reference sequence).

The chain links TRBV9 to TRBJ2-1, with 8 bases aligning to TRBD2. The CDR3 has 16 amino acids. Germline lookup yields CDR1 SGDLS and CDR2 YYNGEE. Losses at the gene ends were 4 bases for V and 1 base for J; bases not matched to a gene: 7. The CDR3 region is CASSPRSGSSYNEQFF. CDR3 in DNA: TGTGCCAGCAGCCCTCGGAGCGGGAGTTCCTACAATGAGCAGTTCTTC.

This chain joins TRBV28 and TRBJ2-3, with D possibly matching TRBD2 (5 bases). The V gene lost 5 bases and the J gene lost 1 base, with 13 bases spanning the gap. The CDR3 extends over 15 amino acids. The germline CDR1 and CDR2 sequences are MDHEN and SYDVKM. Here the CDR3 reads CASSLWTQGTDTQYF. The CDR3 bases are TGTGCCAGCAGTCTCTGGACTCAAGGCACAGATACGCAGTATTTT.

The chain couples TRBV5-1 to TRBJ2-1, with TRBD2 matching over 7 bases. The CDR3 loop spans 17 amino acids. V was pared by 7 bases and J by 4 bases, with 17 bases of the junction left unmatched. Germline V gene lookup returns CDR1 SGHRS and CDR2 YFSETQ. DNA for the CDR3: TGCGCCAGCGGACGAACCGGGACTACAAAGAATTACAATGAGCAGTTCTTC. This sequence encodes CASGRTGTTKNYNEQFF. The whole variable domain, remainder taken from reference TRBV5-1 and TRBJ2-1, is KAGVTQTPRYLIKTRGQQVTLSCSPISGHRSVSWYQQTPGQGLQFLFEYFSETQRNKGNFPGRFSGRQFSNSRSEMNVSTLELGDSALYLCASGRTGTTKNYNEQFFGPGTRLTVL.

The chain recombines TRBV3-1 (or the pseudogene TRBV3-2) with TRBJ2-1; 7 bases map to TRBD1. Germline CDR1 reads LGHDT; CDR2 reads YNNKEL (reference sequence). V shed 8 bases and J 9 bases; nucleotides not matched to a gene: 4. The CDR3 loop spans 11 amino acids. This CDR3 reads CASGTVREQFF. The DNA for the CDR3 is TGTGCCAGCGGGACAGTCCGTGAGCAGTTCTTC.

The genes are TRBV25-1 and TRBJ1-1; D possibly corresponds to TRBD1 (5 bases). Trimming cost V 4 bases and J 5 bases, with 14 bases left between them. This CDR3 is built from 14 residues. Germline CDR1 and CDR2: MGHDK and SYGVNS. The CDR3, as DNA: TGTGCCAGCAGTGTAACGGGGGGAATTACTGAAGCTTTCTTT. Its translation is CASSVTGGITEAFF.

The chain links TRBV4-2 to TRBJ2-7; perhaps TRBD2 as D (6 bases). This CDR3 spans 16 amino acids. Germline V lookup: CDR1 LGHNA, CDR2 YNFKEQ. Deletions cut 1 base from V and 1 base from J, with 14 bases between. CDR3 in DNA: TGTGCCAGCAGCCAAGCTTTGGTGGGGGGATCCTACGAGCAGTACTTC. Its translation: CASSQALVGGSYEQYF.

CDR3 DNA sequence: TGTGCCAGCAGTTCCTCAGGGGCCACTGAAGCTTTCTTT. Translated, it gives CASSSSGATEAFF. This rearrangement joins TRBV6-5 to TRBJ1-1, with D tentatively TRBD1 (6 bases). Per germline, CDR1 MNHEY and CDR2 SVGAGI. This CDR3 comprises 13 residues. The V and J ends lost 4 bases and 4 bases respectively, with 10 bases between them.

V is TRBV4-1 and J is TRBJ2-3, with 8 nucleotides matching TRBD1. The CDR3 is 15 amino acids. Trimming took 3 bases from V and 3 from J; bases not matched to a gene: 5. Germline assignment: CDR1 MGHRA and CDR2 YSYEKL. CDR3 DNA: TGCGCCAGCAGCCAGGACAGGGTTGGGACAGATACGCAGTATTTT. It translates to CASSQDRVGTDTQYF.

The chain couples TRBV9 to TRBJ2-7, with 7 bases identical to TRBD1. With 4 bases clipped from V and 0 bases from J, the junction kept 4 bases outside the gene matches. Germline V gene sequence: CDR1 SGDLS, CDR2 YYNGEE. The length of the CDR3 is 14 residues. As DNA, the CDR3 is TGTGCCAGCAGCAAGACAGGGTACTCCTACGAGCAGTACTTC. Its protein product is CASSKTGYSYEQYF.

The chain employs TRBV18 and TRBJ2-3, with TRBD2 as a possible D gene (7 bases). V was clipped by 0 bases and J by 1 base, with 11 bases between them. Germline CDR1 reads KGHSH; CDR2 reads LQKENI. The CDR3 runs to 16 residues. Here the CDR3 reads CASSPPGGGGTDTQYF. In nucleotides, the CDR3 is TGTGCCAGCTCACCACCCGGCGGGGGCGGCACAGATACGCAGTATTTT.

The V gene is TRBV5-4, the J gene TRBJ2-7; D may be TRBD2 (7 bases). Germline CDR1 SGHNT, CDR2 YYREEE (reference sequence). Between the trimmed V and J ends, which lost 0 bases and 0 bases, there was a span of 13 bases. There are 16 residues in the CDR3. CDR3 sequence reads: CASSLDIGGLSYEQYF. In DNA form, the CDR3 reads TGTGCCAGCAGCTTGGATATCGGGGGGCTCTCCTACGAGCAGTACTTC.

The J gene is TRBJ2-4, the V gene TRBV28, with a tentative D call TRBD2 (5 bases). Germline V gene sequence: CDR1 MDHEN, CDR2 SYDVKM. Trimming stripped 3 bases from V and 8 bases from J, with 11 bases between. CDR3 length: 13 amino acids. CDR3 sequence reads: CASSLAGADIQYF. The CDR3 DNA sequence: TGTGCCAGCAGTTTGGCAGGAGCGGACATTCAGTACTTC.

This rearrangement joins TRBV6-5 to TRBJ2-7, with TRBD2 matching over 7 bases. The junction had 5 bases not matched to a gene; V was cut back by 2 bases and J by 1 base. CDR1 MNHEY and CDR2 SVGAGI come from the germline V gene. This CDR3 region has 15 residues. The CDR3 spells CASSYASGLSYEQYF. The CDR3 nucleotides read TGTGCCAGCAGTTACGCTAGCGGACTATCCTACGAGCAGTACTTC.

This clone was observed once. The chain couples TRBV5-8 to TRBJ1-1; maybe TRBD1 (5 bases). V lost 6 bases to trimming and J lost 1 base, with 16 bases between them. Looked up from germline, CDR1 is SGHTS and CDR2 is YDEGEE. This CDR3 has 15 amino acids. The CDR3 nucleotides read TGTGCCAGCACTGTGCGCGGGGGACCGAACACTGAAGCTTTCTTT. Encoded protein: CASTVRGGPNTEAFF.

The chain joins TRBV14 to TRBJ2-3; no clear D gene. Trimming cost V 1 base and J 0 bases, with 20 bases left between them. CDR1 is SGHDN, CDR2 FVKESK, per germline. The CDR3 totals 19 residues. CDR3 sequence (DNA): TGTGCCAGCAGCCAAGCCCTTGGCATGGTCCAGACTAGCACAGATACGCAGTATTTT. This translates into CASSQALGMVQTSTDTQYF.